The 18 T cell receptor beta chains below all came from one sample that was sequenced in a study of shared clonotypes between healthy human individuals. Terminally differentiated effector memory CD45RA+ cells were excluded from the naive CD8 cells, which were CD45RO-negative and positively selected for CCR7. Profiled with immunoSEQ multiplex PCR; TCRdb holds only in-frame clones, not every one. The data show under 2,000,000 clones, over 85% seen once. Material: naive CD8+ T cells sorted from blood. Receptors originate from a man younger than 30 in good health.

J is TRBJ1-2 and V is TRBV6-5; D not resolved. Trimming removed 0 bases at V and 2 bases at J, with 13 bases between. CDR1 and CDR2 (germline): MNHEY, SVGAGI. The CDR3 is 16 amino acids. The CDR3 nucleotides are TGTGCCAGCAGTTACTCGTTAATCAAGGCAAACTATGGCTACACCTTC. Encoded protein: CASSYSLIKANYGYTF.

On this clone: Other DNA sequences of this sample code for an identical CDR3. The rearrangement uses TRBV4-3 and TRBJ1-1, with a possible D match to TRBD1 (6 bases). V was shortened by 0 bases and J by 4 bases, with 6 bases between the two germline ends. The germline V gene has CDR1 LGHNA and CDR2 YSLEER. This CDR3 comprises 13 residues. The CDR3 coding sequence is TGCGCCAGCAGCCAAGAAGGGGGCACTGAAGCTTTCTTT. Protein product: CASSQEGGTEAFF.

Concerning this clone itself: Different DNA sequences within this sample yield the same CDR3. The J gene is TRBJ2-2, the V gene TRBV9; D unresolved. Germline V lookup: CDR1 SGDLS, CDR2 YYNGEE. Trimming cost V 1 base and J 7 bases, with 5 bases left between them. The CDR3 totals 12 residues. CDR3 in amino acids: CASSVSSGELFF. As DNA, the CDR3 is TGTGCCAGCAGCGTATCCAGCGGGGAGCTGTTTTTT.

V and J are TRBV29-1 and TRBJ2-3; unclear D gene. The CDR3 totals 17 residues. Germline CDR1 SQVTM, CDR2 ANQGSEA. V was clipped by 0 bases and J by 0 bases, with 16 bases between them. The CDR3 here is CSVEDFAAASSTDTQYF. CDR3 nucleotide sequence: TGCAGCGTTGAAGATTTCGCGGCAGCATCTAGCACAGATACGCAGTATTTT.

The chain has TRBV27 and TRBJ2-3; D gene unclear. Germline values: CDR1 MNHEY, CDR2 SMNVEV (reference sequence). This CDR3 is 16 amino acids long. V was cut by 3 bases and J by 2 bases, with 15 bases left in between. CDR3 loop: CASSFLPPLVTDTQYF. The DNA for the CDR3 is TGTGCCAGCAGTTTTCTCCCTCCCCTCGTCACAGATACGCAGTATTTT.

This sequence joins TRBV27 and TRBJ2-7; D not resolved. Germline assignment: CDR1 MNHEY and CDR2 SMNVEV (reference sequence). The ends were cut back, 0 bases at V and 2 bases at J, with 11 bases in the middle. This CDR3 is built from 15 residues. The CDR3 sequence: CASSLSVSRTYEQYF. CDR3 in DNA: TGTGCCAGCAGTTTATCGGTTAGCCGTACCTACGAGCAGTACTTC.

The V gene is TRBV5-1, the J gene TRBJ2-1, with no clear D. CDR1 is SGHRS, CDR2 YFSETQ, per germline. V was clipped by 4 bases and J by 5 bases, with 16 bases between them. The CDR3 has 15 amino acids. The CDR3 sequence: CASSPIPKKDNEQFF. DNA for the CDR3: TGCGCCAGCAGCCCGATCCCCAAGAAGGACAATGAGCAGTTCTTC.

V and J are TRBV27 and TRBJ2-7, with D unclear. Germline V gene data show CDR1 as MNHEY and CDR2 as SMNVEV (reference sequence). V was clipped by 3 bases and J by 3 bases, with 9 bases between them. The CDR3 loop spans 13 amino acids. For the CDR3, the DNA is TGTGCCAGCAGTTTGGCGCCGGTCTACGAGCAGTACTTC. Residues: CASSLAPVYEQYF.

Comment on this clone: The sample has other DNA sequences that encode this CDR3 too. The chain uses TRBV27 and TRBJ2-7, with a possible D match to TRBD1 (6 bases). The germline V and J ends were trimmed by 3 bases and 2 bases, with 8 bases remaining between them. Germline V gene sequence: CDR1 MNHEY, CDR2 SMNVEV (reference sequence). The CDR3 has 13 residues. CDR3 sequence reads: CASSLTGAYEQYF. CDR3 bases: TGTGCCAGCAGTTTGACAGGAGCCTACGAGCAGTACTTC.

The chain employs TRBV7-9 and TRBJ2-2; possible D gene TRBD1, 6 bases. CDR1 and CDR2 (germline): SEHNR, FQNEAQ (reference sequence). The CDR3 is 12 amino acids. V was clipped by 6 bases and J by 8 bases, with 10 bases between them. CDR3 residues: CASSYGQGELFF. CDR3 in DNA: TGTGCCAGCAGTTATGGACAGGGGGAGCTGTTTTTT.

This chain connects TRBV6-6 to TRBJ1-2; no firm D call. Deletions cut 0 bases from V and 0 bases from J, with 11 bases between. Germline V lookup: CDR1 MNHNY, CDR2 SVGAGI (reference sequence). This CDR3 region has 16 residues. The CDR3 loop is CASSYSTNSANYGYTF. The CDR3 nucleotides are TGTGCCAGCAGTTACTCGACAAACAGTGCTAACTATGGCTACACCTTC.

The rearrangement uses TRBV5-4 and TRBJ2-7; no clear D gene. CDR3 length: 13 amino acids. V shed 2 bases and J shed 2 bases, with 8 bases lying between them. Germline CDR1 is SGHNT and CDR2 is YYREEE (reference sequence). The DNA of the CDR3 is TGTGCCAGCAGCTTCTGGCCGCCCTACGAGCAGTACTTC. This encodes CASSFWPPYEQYF.

The V call is TRBV18, the J call TRBJ1-6, with 8 bases lining up with TRBD1. Germline values: CDR1 KGHSH, CDR2 LQKENI. CDR3 length equals 18 residues. V gave up 2 bases and J gave up 7 bases; unmatched junction bases: 13. Written as DNA, the CDR3 is TGTGCCAGCTCACCATCCTGGGGACAGGCCGAAGAAAATTCACCCCTCCACTTT. Residues: CASSPSWGQAEENSPLHF.

The sample holds one count of this clone. V and J are TRBV4-3 and TRBJ2-7, with D possibly TRBD2 on 5 matching bases. This CDR3 has 15 amino acids. CDR1 and CDR2 from the germline V gene are LGHNA and YSLEER. V dropped 0 bases and J dropped 0 bases, with 9 bases sitting between them. The DNA of the CDR3 is TGCGCCAGCAGCCAAGAAAGGGAGTACTCCTACGAGCAGTACTTC. As protein: CASSQEREYSYEQYF.

This sequence joins TRBV19 and TRBJ2-7; D might be TRBD1 (8 bases). The CDR3 loop spans 13 amino acids. The V and J ends lost 5 bases and 4 bases respectively, with 12 bases between them. Germline V gene data show CDR1 as LNHDA and CDR2 as SQIVND (reference sequence). CDR3 region: CASSLQGGYEQYF. CDR3 coding DNA: TGTGCCAGTAGTCTACAGGGGGGGTACGAGCAGTACTTC.

The chain employs TRBV10-3 and TRBJ1-3, with no clear D. The CDR3 is made up of 14 amino acids. The V end lost 0 bases, the J end lost 4 bases, and 7 bases lay between the germline ends. Germline V gives CDR1 ENHRY, CDR2 SYGVKD. For the CDR3, the DNA is TGTGCCATCAGTGAGTCAGACCTGGGAAACACCATATATTTT. Amino acid sequence: CAISESDLGNTIYF.

The chain joins TRBV10-2 to TRBJ1-2, with 9 positions matching TRBD1. The CDR3 totals 13 residues. The germline V gene has CDR1 WSHSY and CDR2 SAAADI. J gave up 4 bases and V 6 bases, and 3 bases lay outside the gene matches. CDR3 bases: TGCGCCAGCAGGCTGGACAGGGGCTATGGCTACACCTTC. It translates to CASRLDRGYGYTF.

This chain joins TRBV2 and TRBJ1-1; D not resolved. The germline CDR1 and CDR2 sequences are SNHLY and FYNNEI. CDR3 length: 13 residues. The germline V and J ends were trimmed by 7 bases and 5 bases, with 14 bases remaining between them. CDR3 nucleotide sequence: TGTGCCAGCATCGCAGAAGGGCGTACTGAAGCTTTCTTT. Translated, it gives CASIAEGRTEAFF. Variable domain in full (rest from reference TRBV2 and TRBJ1-1): EPEVTQTPSHQVTQMGQEVILRCVPISNHLYFYWYRQILGQKVEFLVSFYNNEISEKSEIFDDQFSVERPDGSNFTLKIRSTKLEDSAMYFCASIAEGRTEAFFGQGTRLTVV.